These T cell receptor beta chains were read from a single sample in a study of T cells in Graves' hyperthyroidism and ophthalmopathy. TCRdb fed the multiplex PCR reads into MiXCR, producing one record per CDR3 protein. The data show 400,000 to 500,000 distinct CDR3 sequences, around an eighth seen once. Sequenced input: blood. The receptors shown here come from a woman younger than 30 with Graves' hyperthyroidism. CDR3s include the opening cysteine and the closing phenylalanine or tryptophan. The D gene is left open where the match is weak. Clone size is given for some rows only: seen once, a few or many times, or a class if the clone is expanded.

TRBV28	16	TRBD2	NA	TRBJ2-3	TGTGCCAGCAGTTGGACTAGCGGTTACACAACAGATACGCAGTATTTT	CASSWTSGYTTDTQYF
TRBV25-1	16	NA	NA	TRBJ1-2	TGTGCCAGCAGTGAACAGATAACGGGCAATAACTATGGCTACACCTTC	CASSEQITGNNYGYTF
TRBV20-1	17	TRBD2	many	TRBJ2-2	TGCAGTGCTAGAGCCTTCCCGGGACTAGATCGCACCGGGGAGCTGTTTTTT	CSARAFPGLDRTGELFF
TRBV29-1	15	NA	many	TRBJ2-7	TGCAGCGTCCACCTCCCGGGATCACCGTGGGACGAGCAGTACTTC	CSVHLPGSPWDEQYF
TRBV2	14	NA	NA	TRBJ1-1	TGTGCCAGCAGTGGATCCCGGACGAACACTGAAGCTTTCTTT	CASSGSRTNTEAFF
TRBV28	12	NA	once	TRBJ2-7	TGTGCCAGCAGACAAAGCTACTACGAGCAGTACTTC	CASRQSYYEQYF
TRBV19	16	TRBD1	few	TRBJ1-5	TGTGCCAGTAGTATACAGGGGGCGAATAGCAATCAGCCCCAGCATTTT	CASSIQGANSNQPQHF
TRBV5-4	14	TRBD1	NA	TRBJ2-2	TGTGCCAGCAGCTTGAATAGGGGGCGAGGGGAACTGTTTTTT	CASSLNRGRGELFF
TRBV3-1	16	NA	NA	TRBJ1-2	TGTGCCAGCAGCCAAGCCGGTCGATACTTAAACTATGGCTACACCTTC	CASSQAGRYLNYGYTF
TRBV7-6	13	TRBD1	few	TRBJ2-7	TGTGCCAGCAGCGTAGGACAGGACTACGAGCAGTACTTC	CASSVGQDYEQYF
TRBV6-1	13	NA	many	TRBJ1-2	TGTGCCAGCAGTAAATGGGGCGTGGGCGGCTACACCTTC	CASSKWGVGGYTF
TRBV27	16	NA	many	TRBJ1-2	TGTGCCAGCAGTTTCAGTTCGCAGGGAGAGAACTATGGCTACACCTTC	CASSFSSQGENYGYTF
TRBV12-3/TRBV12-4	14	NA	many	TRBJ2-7	TGTGCCAGCAGCCCCGACAGGCACCCCTACGAGCAGTACTTC	CASSPDRHPYEQYF
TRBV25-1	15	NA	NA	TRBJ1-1	TGTGCCAGCAGTGATCCCAAACAGGTTCTCACTGAAGCTTTCTTT	CASSDPKQVLTEAFF
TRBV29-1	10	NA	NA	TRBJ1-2	TGCAGCGTTGACCTAGGAGGCTACACCTTC	CSVDLGGYTF
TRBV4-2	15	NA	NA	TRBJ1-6	TGTGCCAGCAGCAGGGAGAAAGGGGAGAATTCACCCCTCCACTTT	CASSREKGENSPLHF